The 30 T cell receptor beta chains in this list originate from one sample, sequenced in a study of cytomegalovirus exposure and HLA in healthy donors. 13 Jbeta primers and 60 Vbeta primers were used for the PCR. TCRdb keeps only in-frame clones here, not all; method: immunoSEQ multiplex PCR. The data contain approximately 190,000 clones, roughly 80% of them singletons. Specimen: PBMCs. The receptors derive from a man aged 35 to 55 in good health and CMV-seropositive.

This clone was observed a handful of times. V usage is TRBV5-4 and J usage is TRBJ2-7; weak D call: TRBD2 (5 bases). There are 14 residues in the CDR3. The V gene lost 3 bases and the J gene lost 2 bases, with 12 bases spanning the gap. Germline CDR1 SGHNT, CDR2 YYREEE (reference sequence). CDR3 nucleotides: TGTGCCAGCAGCTACGACTACGATGCCTACGAGCAGTACTTC. The encoded protein is CASSYDYDAYEQYF.

The gene calls are TRBV4-3 and TRBJ1-3; D gene unclear. Germline V CDR1 and CDR2: LGHNA, YSLEER. The CDR3 is 16 amino acids. The V end lost 0 bases, the J end lost 0 bases, and 9 bases lay between the germline ends. DNA of the CDR3: TGCGCCAGCAGCCAAGAGGCGGGTGTCTCTGGAAACACCATATATTTT. It encodes CASSQEAGVSGNTIYF.

The V call is TRBV10-3, the J call TRBJ2-3; tentatively, D is TRBD2 (5 bases). V lost 4 bases to trimming and J lost 6 bases, with 11 bases between them. The germline CDR1 and CDR2 sequences are ENHRY and SYGVKD. The CDR3 contains 13 residues. The CDR3 coding sequence is TGTGCCATCAGTGCGGACTCCGCGGATACGCAGTATTTT. Its protein is CAISADSADTQYF.

V usage is TRBV6-1 and J usage is TRBJ1-2; tentatively, D is TRBD1 (6 bases). Trimming took off 7 bases at V and 8 bases at J, with 20 bases between the two ends. This CDR3 spans 14 amino acids. Germline CDR1 is MNHNS and CDR2 is SASEGT. The CDR3 bases are TGTGCCAGCACCGGGATTGGACAGTTTCGCGGCTACACCTTC. The encoded protein is CASTGIGQFRGYTF.

This chain joins TRBV5-6 and TRBJ2-7, with 13 bases lining up with TRBD2. Germline lookup yields CDR1 SGHDT and CDR2 YYEEEE. The V segment lost 4 bases and the J segment 12 bases; nucleotides outside the gene matches: 7. The CDR3 consists of 13 residues. The CDR3, as DNA: TGTGCCAGCAGCGCCCGGACTAGCGGGAGTTGGTACTTC. It codes for CASSARTSGSWYF. Filled out from reference TRBV5-6 and TRBJ2-7, the complete variable domain reads DAGVTQSPTHLIKTRGQQVTLRCSPKSGHDTVSWYQQALGQGPQFIFQYYEEEERQRGNFPDRFSGHQFPNYSSELNVNALLLGDSALYLCASSARTSGSWYFGPGTRLTVT.

The chain is built from TRBV18 and TRBJ2-3; the match to TRBD2 covers 9 bases. Germline CDR1 is KGHSH and CDR2 is LQKENI. V lost 0 bases and J lost 2; bases outside the gene matches: 3. This CDR3 spans 16 amino acids. The CDR3 DNA reads as TGTGCCAGCTCACCACCGAGCGGGAGGACCACAGATACGCAGTATTTT. It yields the protein CASSPPSGRTTDTQYF. Full variable domain (remainder filled in from reference TRBV18 and TRBJ2-3): NAGVMQNPRHLVRRRGQEARLRCSPMKGHSHVYWYRQLPEEGLKFMVYLQKENIIDESGMPKERFSAEFPKEGPSILRIQQVVRGDSAAYFCASSPPSGRTTDTQYFGPGTRLTVL.

V usage is TRBV2 and J usage is TRBJ2-5, with 11 bases aligning to TRBD2. Germline values: CDR1 SNHLY, CDR2 FYNNEI. After removal of 8 bases from V and 4 bases from J, the junction contained 9 bases not matched to a gene. The CDR3 is 15 amino acids. CDR3 amino acids: CASSGVAGGGETQYF. The CDR3 nucleotides are TGTGCCAGCTCCGGGGTAGCGGGAGGGGGAGAGACCCAGTACTTC.

This rearrangement joins TRBV4-3 to TRBJ1-1; D gene uncertain. Germline values: CDR1 LGHNA, CDR2 YSLEER. Trimming took 0 bases from V and 0 from J, leaving 17 bases between them. There are 18 residues in the CDR3. This CDR3 reads CASSQDPMVIQMNTEAFF. The CDR3 DNA sequence: TGCGCCAGCAGCCAAGATCCAATGGTGATACAGATGAACACTGAAGCTTTCTTT.

V is TRBV4-2 and J is TRBJ2-3, with a tentative D call TRBD1 (7 bases). Germline V gene sequence: CDR1 LGHNA, CDR2 YNFKEQ. Trimming cost V 4 bases and J 3 bases, with 17 bases left between them. The length of the CDR3 is 16 residues. In DNA, the CDR3 is TGTGCCAGCAGCCGCCTCGGACAGGAGGGAACAGATACGCAGTATTTT. Translating it yields CASSRLGQEGTDTQYF.

The chain links TRBV7-6 to TRBJ1-1; tentative D call: TRBD1 (5 bases). Trimming left V 5 bases short and J 3 bases short, with 16 bases between. The CDR3 loop spans 15 amino acids. Germline V gives CDR1 SGHVS, CDR2 FNYEAQ. CDR3 protein: CASSPGLLGDTEAFF. The CDR3 DNA is TGTGCCAGCAGCCCGGGACTCCTTGGGGACACTGAAGCTTTCTTT. The full variable domain, rest sourced from reference TRBV7-6 and TRBJ1-1, is GAGVSQSPRYKVTKRGQDVALRCDPISGHVSLYWYRQALGQGPEFLTYFNYEAQQDKSGLPNDRFSAERPEGSISTLTIQRTEQRDSAMYRCASSPGLLGDTEAFFGQGTRLTVV.

V gene TRBV11-2 combines with J gene TRBJ1-1, with unresolved D. The CDR3 extends over 13 amino acids. Per the germline V gene, CDR1 is SGHAT and CDR2 is FQNNGV. The V end was cut by 5 bases, the J end by 4 bases, with 11 bases between. The CDR3 nucleotides read TGTGCCAGCAGCCCATATCCGGTCACTGAAGCTTTCTTT. Its protein is CASSPYPVTEAFF.

This chain uses TRBV2 with TRBJ2-7, with 12 bases identical to TRBD2. The ends lost 8 bases at V and 5 bases at J; junction bases unmatched: 4. CDR1 is SNHLY, CDR2 FYNNEI, per germline. The CDR3 sequence is 13 residues long. The CDR3 DNA reads TGTGCCAGCGAACTAGCGGGAGGAAACGAGCAGTACTTC. Protein: CASELAGGNEQYF.

This chain links TRBV6-1 with TRBJ2-7; D unresolved. CDR3 length equals 13 residues. V gave up 8 bases and J gave up 6 bases, with 17 bases separating them. CDR1 MNHNS and CDR2 SASEGT come from the germline V gene. The CDR3 nucleotides read TGTGCCAGCGCTTCGGGTCCATTGGCCGAGCAGTACTTC. This codes for CASASGPLAEQYF.

The rearrangement links TRBV27 to TRBJ2-1, with 7 bases fitting TRBD2. The CDR3 has 17 amino acids. Germline loops: CDR1 MNHEY, CDR2 SMNVEV (reference sequence). Germline trimming cut 0 bases from V and 8 bases from J; bases unmatched to any gene: 13. The chain's CDR3 is CASSLSQGAGVSHEQFF. CDR3 coding DNA: TGTGCCAGCAGTTTATCCCAAGGGGCGGGAGTCTCACATGAGCAGTTCTTC.

The V call is TRBV6-1, the J call TRBJ2-7, with TRBD2 identical over 8 bases. Germline V CDR1 and CDR2: MNHNS, SASEGT. The trim removed 4 bases at V and 4 bases at J, leaving 12 bases unmatched. This CDR3 has 16 amino acids. CDR3 protein: CASSGADSGVGYEQYF. The CDR3 DNA follows: TGTGCCAGCAGTGGAGCGGATAGCGGGGTTGGGTACGAGCAGTACTTC.

The chain combines TRBV18 with TRBJ2-7, with D hard to call. V shed 6 bases and J shed 5 bases, with 11 bases lying between them. The CDR3 extends over 12 amino acids. The V gene's germline CDR1 is KGHSH and CDR2 LQKENI. This CDR3 is CASSRDWHEQYF. The CDR3 bases are TGTGCCAGCTCTCGAGACTGGCACGAGCAGTACTTC.

This clone was detected once. The rearrangement joins TRBV27 to TRBJ1-2; possible D gene TRBD1, 5 bases. The CDR3 is 14 residues long. The V end lost 6 bases, the J end lost 8 bases, and 19 bases lay between the germline ends. The V gene's germline CDR1 is MNHEY and CDR2 SMNVEV (reference sequence). The CDR3 bases are TGTGCCAGCAGCATCGGGAGGGGTGGAGGCGGCTACACCTTC. Protein: CASSIGRGGGGYTF.

This rearrangement joins TRBV7-8 to TRBJ1-2; TRBD1 agrees at 7 bases. The CDR3 runs 15 residues. Germline loops: CDR1 SGHVS, CDR2 FQNEAQ. Trimming took 6 bases from V and 4 from J; bases not matched to a gene: 11. The CDR3 spells CASSHLGQDSYGYTF. DNA of the CDR3: TGTGCCAGCAGTCACCTCGGACAGGACTCCTATGGCTACACCTTC.

The J gene is TRBJ2-7, the V gene TRBV27, with 8 nucleotides matching TRBD1. Germline CDR1 reads MNHEY; CDR2 reads SMNVEV (reference sequence). This CDR3 is 15 amino acids long. V lost 6 bases, J lost 3 bases, and 10 bases stayed unmatched. The CDR3 DNA follows: TGTGCCAGCAGATCAGGGGGCGAGGGGGTCTACGAGCAGTACTTC. The encoded protein is CASRSGGEGVYEQYF.

The chain couples TRBV28 to TRBJ1-5, with 10 positions matching TRBD1. Trimming took 5 bases from V and 0 from J; bases not matched to a gene: 19. The CDR3 covers 21 residues. Germline CDR1 reads MDHEN; CDR2 reads SYDVKM. The CDR3 region has the DNA TGTGCCAGCAGTCATATAACGGGACAGGGGTTATTTAAGTCTAGCAATCAGCCCCAGCATTTT. Residues: CASSHITGQGLFKSSNQPQHF.

This clone appeared once. The gene calls are TRBV6-5 and TRBJ1-1; 7 bases are shared with TRBD1. The CDR3 has 16 residues. V shed 0 bases and J 1 base; nucleotides not matched to a gene: 5. CDR1 and CDR2 from the germline V gene are MNHEY and SVGAGI. The CDR3 DNA sequence: TGTGCCAGCAGTTACTCGAAGGGGGCCGGGAACACTGAAGCTTTCTTT. It codes for CASSYSKGAGNTEAFF.

The chain links TRBV28 to TRBJ1-1; possible D gene TRBD1, 5 bases. CDR3 size: 15 residues. Germline V gene data show CDR1 as MDHEN and CDR2 as SYDVKM. V was shortened by 6 bases and J by 3 bases, with 17 bases between the two germline ends. As DNA, the CDR3 is TGTGCCAGCAGCAATTATGCCGAAGGGGACACTGAAGCTTTCTTT. Protein: CASSNYAEGDTEAFF. The full variable domain, rest sourced from reference TRBV28 and TRBJ1-1, is DVKVTQSSRYLVKRTGEKVFLECVQDMDHENMFWYRQDPGLGLRLIYFSYDVKMKEKGDIPEGYSVSREKKERFSLILESASTNQTSMYLCASSNYAEGDTEAFFGQGTRLTVV.

The chain recombines TRBV5-1 with TRBJ2-5; TRBD1 matches at 8 bases. This CDR3 spans 15 amino acids. Germline CDR1 and CDR2: SGHRS and YFSETQ. V lost 2 bases and J lost 2; bases outside the gene matches: 5. Written as DNA, the CDR3 is TGCGCCAGCAGCTTCAGGGGGCGCGGTCAAGAGACCCAGTACTTC. Amino acid sequence: CASSFRGRGQETQYF.

This clone came up a few times. The identical CDR3 is also encoded by other nucleotide sequences in the sample. The chain joins TRBV19 to TRBJ2-5; weak D call: TRBD2 (6 bases). Germline CDR1 is LNHDA and CDR2 is SQIVND (reference sequence). The CDR3 consists of 14 residues. With 3 bases removed from V and 4 bases from J, the gap between germline ends came to 12 bases. CDR3 DNA: TGTGCCAGTAGTATTGGGCAGGGAGGAGAGACCCAGTACTTC. Amino acids: CASSIGQGGETQYF. The entire variable domain, with the rest obtained from reference TRBV19 and TRBJ2-5, is as follows: DGGITQSPKYLFRKEGQNVTLSCEQNLNHDAMYWYRQDPGQGLRLIYYSQIVNDFQKGDIAEGYSVSREKKESFPLTVTSAQKNPTAFYLCASSIGQGGETQYFGPGTRLLVL.

The J gene is TRBJ2-1, the V gene TRBV5-1; the D gene is possibly TRBD2 (6 bases). The V and J ends lost 4 bases and 9 bases respectively, with 20 bases between them. Germline V gene sequence: CDR1 SGHRS, CDR2 YFSETQ. The length of the CDR3 is 15 residues. CDR3 residues: CASSTGTPRAAEQFF. DNA for the CDR3: TGCGCCAGCAGCACCGGGACTCCTAGGGCGGCTGAGCAGTTCTTC.

The gene calls are TRBV27 and TRBJ2-1; 10 bases line up with TRBD2. J lost 4 bases, V lost 5 bases, and 11 bases had no gene match. This CDR3 is built from 17 residues. Per the germline V gene, CDR1 is MNHEY and CDR2 is SMNVEV (reference sequence). DNA for the CDR3: TGTGCCAGCAGTCACCTCGGGACTAGCGATTCATACAATGAGCAGTTCTTC. Translated, it gives CASSHLGTSDSYNEQFF.

This clone was found a few times. V usage is TRBV12-5 and J usage is TRBJ2-3; D is perhaps TRBD1 (6 bases). The CDR3 runs 16 residues. The V end lost 0 bases, the J end lost 3 bases, and 13 bases lay between the germline ends. Germline lookup yields CDR1 LGHNT and CDR2 FRNRAP. This chain's CDR3 is CASGLVLGRGTDTQYF. CDR3 coding DNA: TGTGCTAGTGGTTTGGTACTGGGCAGGGGAACAGATACGCAGTATTTT.

The genes are TRBV5-1 and TRBJ2-3; 10 bases agree with TRBD2. Germline V gene sequence: CDR1 SGHRS, CDR2 YFSETQ. This CDR3 comprises 15 residues. V shed 3 bases and J 0 bases; nucleotides not matched to a gene: 1. This CDR3 reads CASSSTSGSTDTQYF. The CDR3 nucleotides read TGCGCCAGCAGCTCGACTAGCGGGAGCACAGATACGCAGTATTTT.

The rearrangement uses TRBV9 and TRBJ2-3, with 7 bases identical to TRBD2. The CDR3 runs 16 residues. The V gene's germline CDR1 is SGDLS and CDR2 YYNGEE. The ends lost 0 bases at V and 3 bases at J; junction bases unmatched: 7. The chain's CDR3 is CASSVAAGEETDTQYF. The CDR3, as DNA: TGTGCCAGCAGCGTAGCGGCGGGAGAGGAGACAGATACGCAGTATTTT. Full variable domain (rest looked up from reference TRBV9 and TRBJ2-3): DSGVTQTPKHLITATGQRVTLRCSPRSGDLSVYWYQQSLDQGLQFLIQYYNGEERAKGNILERFSAQQFPDLHSELNLSSLELGDSALYFCASSVAAGEETDTQYFGPGTRLTVL.

V is TRBV27 and J is TRBJ2-3; 7 bases match TRBD2. This CDR3 is built from 18 residues. V lost 0 bases, J lost 6 bases, and 15 bases stayed unmatched. Germline assignment: CDR1 MNHEY and CDR2 SMNVEV (reference sequence). CDR3 amino acids: CASSLSPPFAGVTDTQYF. The CDR3 bases are TGTGCCAGCAGTTTATCGCCACCTTTCGCGGGAGTAACGGATACGCAGTATTTT.